A selection of T cell receptor beta chains follows, all from one sample in a study of blood T cells in healthy people across ages. TCRdb reanalysed the 5' RACE reads using MiXCR and keeps one entry per CDR3 protein. The sample contains 750,000 to 850,000 distinct CDR3 sequences, 20% to 25% of which appear only once. The same data also went into a second study, on T cells of mothers and their children.

Sample: blood. These receptor sequences come from a boy younger than 18 in good health. CDR3s include the opening cysteine and the closing phenylalanine or tryptophan. A D gene is named only where the DNA matches it firmly. Clone sizes are given selectively: once, few, many, or a class where the clone is expanded.

size	V	J	D	length	CDR3	DNA
-	TRBV12-3/TRBV12-4	TRBJ2-1	-	16	CASNPGGRSSYNEQFF	TGTGCCAGCAATCCAGGGGGGAGGAGCTCCTACAATGAGCAGTTCTTC
-	TRBV6-2/TRBV6-3	TRBJ2-3	-	14	CSSSSSGTTDTQYF	TGTTCCAGCAGTTCAAGCGGAACCACAGATACGCAGTATTTT
many	TRBV27	TRBJ2-7	TRBD2	13	CASSLGLAYEQYF	TGTGCCAGCAGTTTGGGACTAGCCTACGAGCAGTACTTC
many	TRBV7-2	TRBJ2-3	TRBD2	17	CASSLRGRASGSDTQYF	TGTGCCAGCAGCTTACGGGGGCGGGCTAGCGGGAGCGACACGCAGTATTTT
few	TRBV7-9	TRBJ1-1	-	19	CASSLGVAGLLMNRAEAFF	TGTGCCAGCAGCTTAGGGGTGGCCGGACTACTCATGAACAGGGCTGAAGCTTTCTTT
-	TRBV29-1	TRBJ1-5	-	13	CSVELGRGQPQHF	TGCAGCGTTGAACTAGGAAGAGGTCAGCCCCAGCATTTT
-	TRBV4-2	TRBJ2-3	-	15	CASSVREPSTDTQYF	TGTGCCAGCAGCGTCAGAGAGCCGAGCACAGATACGCAGTATTTT
many	TRBV7-9	TRBJ1-4	-	16	CASSPPGLKENEKLFF	TGTGCCAGCAGCCCGCCAGGACTTAAAGAAAATGAAAAACTGTTTTTT
few	TRBV27	TRBJ2-7	-	13	CASSSLGTYEQYF	TGTGCCAGCAGTTCCTTGGGGACCTACGAGCAGTACTTC
few	TRBV29-1	TRBJ1-2	TRBD1	11	CSAMTGHGYTF	TGCAGCGCCATGACAGGGCATGGCTACACCTTC
many	TRBV6-2/TRBV6-3	TRBJ2-7	-	17	CASSYSIPALTLVEQYF	TGTGCCAGCAGTTACTCGATTCCAGCCTTAACACTCGTCGAGCAGTACTTC
-	TRBV25-1	TRBJ1-2	-	14	CASSEYGGNYGYTF	TGTGCCAGCAGTGAATATGGGGGTAACTATGGCTACACCTTC
-	TRBV28	TRBJ2-7	-	17	CASSPITRDVNSYEQYF	TGTGCCAGCAGTCCCATTACCCGGGACGTCAACTCCTACGAGCAGTACTTC
-	TRBV7-2	TRBJ2-5	-	13	CASSDYAKETQYF	TGTGCCAGCAGCGATTACGCAAAAGAGACCCAGTACTTC
few	TRBV7-8	TRBJ2-5	TRBD2	15	CASSLLAGVMETQYF	TGTGCCAGCAGCTTGCTAGCGGGGGTAATGGAGACCCAGTACTTC
-	TRBV2	TRBJ2-5	-	15	CASIPADGREETQYF	TGTGCCAGCATTCCGGCGGACGGAAGGGAAGAGACCCAGTACTTC
-	TRBV5-1	TRBJ1-5	-	14	CASSLDVSTQPQHF	TGCGCCAGCAGCTTGGATGTCTCAACTCAGCCCCAGCATTTT
few	TRBV25-1	TRBJ1-2	TRBD1	15	CASSASGGRRYGYTF	TGTGCCAGCAGTGCATCAGGGGGCAGGCGCTATGGCTACACCTTC
-	TRBV28	TRBJ1-2	-	17	CASSFRQGESLFYGYTF	TGTGCCAGCAGTTTTAGGCAGGGCGAAAGCCTATTCTATGGCTACACCTTC
-	TRBV12-3/TRBV12-4	TRBJ1-1	-	13	CASSLLRRTEAFF	TGTGCCAGCAGTTTACTACGGAGGACTGAAGCTTTCTTT
-	TRBV10-3	TRBJ2-5	-	14	CAISEHGSQETQYF	TGTGCCATCAGTGAACACGGAAGTCAAGAGACCCAGTACTTC
-	TRBV5-1	TRBJ2-2	-	14	CASSQGAPTGELFF	TGCGCCAGCAGCCAGGGTGCTCCCACCGGGGAGCTGTTTTTT
few	TRBV11-2	TRBJ2-3	-	15	CASSSDGAKIETQYF	TGTGCCAGCAGCTCCGACGGGGCCAAGATAGAGACGCAGTATTTT
few	TRBV9	TRBJ2-5	-	15	CASSVGGAGQETQYF	TGTGCCAGCAGCGTCGGAGGGGCAGGGCAGGAGACCCAGTACTTC
-	TRBV18	TRBJ2-3	TRBD2	17	CASSPSDPGLAGDTQYF	TGTGCCAGCTCACCATCTGACCCAGGACTAGCTGGAGATACGCAGTATTTT
many	TRBV7-2	TRBJ2-1	TRBD2	15	CASSLDVAGGGEQFF	TGTGCCAGCAGCTTAGATGTAGCGGGGGGAGGGGAGCAGTTCTTC
-	TRBV18	TRBJ2-7	-	14	CASSPVSGPNEQYF	TGTGCCAGCTCACCGGTATCAGGGCCCAACGAGCAGTACTTC
-	TRBV20-1	TRBJ2-5	-	14	CSARGTSRLETQYF	TGCAGTGCTAGAGGAACTAGTCGGTTGGAGACCCAGTACTTC
-	TRBV20-1	TRBJ2-5	-	13	CSVAPWDQETQYF	TGCAGTGTCGCGCCCTGGGACCAAGAGACCCAGTACTTC
-	TRBV4-3	TRBJ2-7	-	13	CASSQEGRYEQYF	TGCGCCAGCAGCCAAGAGGGACGATACGAGCAGTACTTC
-	TRBV7-2	TRBJ2-3	-	14	CASSTGGPTDTQYF	TGTGCCAGCAGCACGGGGGGCCCTACAGATACGCAGTATTTT
few	TRBV3-1	TRBJ1-4	-	19	CASSQESFSKTGENEKLFF	TGTGCCAGCAGCCAAGAGTCGTTCTCCAAGACAGGAGAAAATGAAAAACTGTTTTTT
-	TRBV20-1	TRBJ2-7	-	14	CSARDFRWGYEQYF	TGCAGTGCTAGAGACTTCCGCTGGGGCTACGAGCAGTACTTC
-	TRBV9	TRBJ1-4	-	15	CASSESTVTNEKLFF	TGTGCCAGCAGCGAATCCACCGTAACTAATGAAAAACTGTTTTTT
-	TRBV7-2	TRBJ2-1	TRBD1	14	CASSLDVQGHEQFF	TGTGCCAGCAGCTTAGATGTACAGGGGCATGAGCAGTTCTTC
few	TRBV2	TRBJ1-4	TRBD1	14	CASARTGIDEKLFF	TGTGCCAGCGCACGGACAGGGATTGATGAAAAACTGTTTTTT
few	TRBV7-9	TRBJ2-2	TRBD1	16	CASSLLGTESTGELFF	TGTGCCAGCAGCTTATTAGGGACAGAGAGCACCGGGGAGCTGTTTTTT
many	TRBV6-1	TRBJ2-6	TRBD2	17	CASSGAGGSVGANVLTF	TGTGCCAGCAGTGGAGCGGGGGGGTCGGTTGGGGCCAACGTCCTGACTTTC
-	TRBV7-9	TRBJ1-4	-	13	CASNGVLGEKLFF	TGTGCCAGCAACGGGGTCCTCGGTGAAAAACTGTTTTTT
few	TRBV4-3	TRBJ2-7	TRBD2	15	CASSQSLAGYYEQYF	TGCGCCAGCAGCCAGTCACTAGCGGGCTACTACGAGCAGTACTTC
-	TRBV24-1	TRBJ1-5	-	14	CATSADSFSQPQHF	TGTGCCACCAGTGCGGACAGTTTTTCCCAGCCCCAGCATTTT
-	TRBV30	TRBJ1-2	TRBD1	11	CAWSQGEGYTF	TGTGCCTGGTCACAGGGGGAGGGCTACACCTTC
-	TRBV14	TRBJ1-4	-	15	CACSQDMGTNEKLFF	TGTGCCTGCAGCCAAGATATGGGAACTAATGAAAAACTGTTTTTT
few	TRBV20-1	TRBJ2-5	-	14	CSAGPPRGAETQYF	TGCAGTGCTGGCCCGCCCAGAGGAGCGGAGACCCAGTACTTC
-	TRBV7-2	TRBJ2-5	TRBD2	16	CASSPQGLAPRETQYF	TGTGCCAGCAGCCCTCAGGGACTAGCCCCCAGGGAGACCCAGTACTTC
few	TRBV28	TRBJ2-6	TRBD2	16	CASSFGEGRGANVLTF	TGTGCCAGCAGTTTTGGGGAGGGGCGTGGGGCCAACGTCCTGACTTTC
-	TRBV28	TRBJ1-1	-	11	CASIDGIQAFF	TGTGCCAGCATTGACGGAATTCAAGCTTTCTTT
-	TRBV28	TRBJ2-3	-	12	CASTRDTDTQYF	TGTGCCAGCACGAGGGATACAGATACGCAGTATTTT
-	TRBV4-1	TRBJ2-7	-	13	CASSQMSSYEQYF	TGCGCCAGCAGCCAAATGAGCTCCTACGAGCAGTACTTC
-	TRBV27	TRBJ1-2	-	14	CASSPSGGYYGYTF	TGTGCCAGCAGTCCCTCTGGGGGATACTATGGCTACACCTTC
few	TRBV10-3	TRBJ2-5	TRBD2	13	CAISAGTTETQYF	TGTGCCATCAGTGCCGGGACTACAGAGACCCAGTACTTC
few	TRBV5-1	TRBJ2-5	TRBD1	15	CASSLEQGLLETQYF	TGCGCCAGCAGCTTGGAACAGGGGCTATTAGAGACCCAGTACTTC
-	TRBV4-3	TRBJ2-1	-	16	CASSQETRVSYNEQFF	TGCGCCAGCAGCCAAGAGACCAGGGTCTCCTACAATGAGCAGTTCTTC
few	TRBV6-2/TRBV6-3	TRBJ2-4	TRBD1	15	CASNLQGIGKNIQYF	TGTGCCAGCAATCTACAGGGGATCGGCAAAAACATTCAGTACTTC
-	TRBV7-2	TRBJ1-5	-	13	CASSFHSNQPQHF	TGTGCCAGCAGCTTCCATAGCAATCAGCCCCAGCATTTT
few	TRBV7-2	TRBJ2-7	-	14	CASSRVGQPYEQYF	TGTGCCAGCTCAAGGGTTGGGCAGCCCTACGAGCAGTACTTC
once	TRBV7-9	TRBJ1-2	-	16	CASSPIRQGPNYGYTF	TGTGCCAGCAGCCCAATCCGGCAGGGCCCTAACTATGGCTACACCTTC
few	TRBV6-2/TRBV6-3	TRBJ2-7	-	13	CASTLMDRDEQYF	TGTGCCAGCACCCTAATGGACCGAGATGAGCAGTACTTC
few	TRBV12-3/TRBV12-4	TRBJ2-7	-	14	CASSLERGTLEQYF	TGTGCCAGCAGTTTAGAGAGGGGGACTCTCGAGCAGTACTTC